Presented here are 10 T cell receptor beta chains from one specimen sequenced in a study of metastatic and nonmetastatic thyroid tumors (dated by TCRdb to about 2020). No treatment had been received by any patient before thyroid surgery. Library method: PCR. Sequenced using an Illumina HiSeq 4000. TCRdb redid the processing of the public reads, applying fastp at Q25 and MiXCR, and retained in-frame beta chains. This sample has about 10,000 clones in its table, and roughly 30% of those were observed once. Together, the top ten hold nearly 5% of the sample. Sequencing was carried out using tumor tissue. These receptors were collected from a female donor with papillary thyroid cancer or a benign thyroid nodule (not recorded which). Some clones in this sample may be carry-over from other donors' samples.

CDR3 sequence reads: CASSSVYSLPYF. CDR3 in DNA: TGTGCCAGCAGCTCGGTATATAGTTTGCCGTACTTC. V gene TRBV7-9 combines with J gene TRBJ2-7; D uncertain. The CDR3 runs to 12 residues. Germline V CDR1 and CDR2: SEHNR, FQNEAQ (reference sequence). Trimming took off 4 bases at V and 12 bases at J, with 16 bases between the two ends.

This clone is medium-sized. The chain couples TRBV20-1 to TRBJ2-2; the match to TRBD1 covers 8 bases. The CDR3 totals 16 residues. Germline CDR1 DFQATT, CDR2 SNEGSKA (reference sequence). V lost 4 bases, J lost 3 bases, and 10 bases stayed unmatched. The CDR3 protein is CSATPLDRAYTGELFF. The CDR3 nucleotides read TGCAGTGCTACCCCCCTGGACAGGGCTTACACCGGGGAGCTGTTTTTT.

The chain links TRBV9 to TRBJ1-6; 12 bases fit TRBD1. Germline V gene lookup returns CDR1 SGDLS and CDR2 YYNGEE. V gave up 6 bases and J gave up 10 bases; unmatched junction bases: 5. CDR3 length equals 14 residues. CDR3 amino acids: CASNPGTGGSPLHF. CDR3 coding DNA: TGTGCCAGCAACCCCGGGACAGGGGGCTCACCCCTCCACTTT.

The CDR3 here is CASSYGSGIGSPLHF. The CDR3 coding sequence is TGTGCCAGCAGCTACGGTTCGGGGATAGGATCACCCCTCCACTTT. This chain joins TRBV7-3 and TRBJ1-6, with unresolved D. The germline V and J ends were trimmed by 4 bases and 10 bases, with 17 bases remaining between them. There are 15 residues in the CDR3. Germline V gives CDR1 SGHTA, CDR2 FQGTGA.

By frequency in the sample, this clone is medium-sized. The chain employs TRBV6-1 and TRBJ1-2; no definite D call. V lost 6 bases and J 6 bases, leaving 14 bases between the germline ends. The CDR3 sequence is 13 residues long. Germline assignment: CDR1 MNHNS and CDR2 SASEGT. CDR3 sequence: CASRETWRDGYTF. In DNA form, the CDR3 reads TGTGCCAGCAGGGAAACGTGGAGGGATGGCTACACCTTC.

For the CDR3, the DNA is TGCGCCAGCAGCACTTTTACGGGCTTCTCGGGGGCCTATGGCTACACCTTC. It encodes CASSTFTGFSGAYGYTF. The V and J genes are TRBV5-1 and TRBJ1-2; TRBD1 might be the D (6 bases). The CDR3 runs 17 residues. Per the germline V gene, CDR1 is SGHRS and CDR2 is YFSETQ. Trimming cost V 4 bases and J 4 bases, with 23 bases left between them. The variable domain in full, completed from reference TRBV5-1 and TRBJ1-2, reads KAGVTQTPRYLIKTRGQQVTLSCSPISGHRSVSWYQQTPGQGLQFLFEYFSETQRNKGNFPGRFSGRQFSNSRSEMNVSTLELGDSALYLCASSTFTGFSGAYGYTFGSGTRLTVV.

This clone has more than one count but fewer than ten. V usage is TRBV6-2 or TRBV6-3 and J usage is TRBJ1-6; D gene ambiguous. Trimming took 4 bases from V and 8 from J, leaving 12 bases between them. This CDR3 region has 14 residues. Germline assignment: CDR1 MNHEY and CDR2 SVGEGT. The CDR3: CASSSGRGDSPLHF. The CDR3 coding sequence is TGTGCCAGCAGTTCCGGGCGGGGAGATTCACCCCTCCACTTT.

This clone was seen a single time. The CDR3 DNA is TGTGCCAGCAGCTCAGCCGGGACTAGCGGGGGGAGGTTCTTC. This gives the protein CASSSAGTSGGRFF. This chain uses TRBV7-2 with TRBJ2-1; TRBD2 matches 15 bases. V lost 4 bases, J lost 15 bases, and 7 bases stayed unmatched. CDR3 length: 14 amino acids. Germline lookup yields CDR1 SGHTA and CDR2 FQGNSA. Using reference TRBV7-2 and TRBJ2-1 for the parts outside the CDR3, the full variable domain is GAGVSQSPSNKVTEKGKDVELRCDPISGHTALYWYRQSLGQGLEFLIYFQGNSAPDKSGLPSDRFSAERTGGSVSTLTIQRTQQEDSAVYLCASSSAGTSGGRFFGPGTRLTVL.

This clone has ten or more counts. The sample contains more than one DNA sequence encoding this CDR3. For the CDR3, the DNA is TGCAGTGCAACGGTCTCGACATTGTCCTACGAGCAGTACTTC. This codes for CSATVSTLSYEQYF. This chain uses TRBV20-1 with TRBJ2-7; no clear D gene. The CDR3 has 14 amino acids. Germline values: CDR1 DFQATT, CDR2 SNEGSKA (reference sequence). With 6 bases removed from V and 1 base from J, the gap between germline ends came to 16 bases.

This clone is categorized as medium-sized. This chain joins TRBV2 and TRBJ2-5; the D gene could be TRBD1 or TRBD2 (5 bases each). V was clipped by 6 bases and J by 5 bases, with 16 bases between them. Germline CDR1 is SNHLY and CDR2 is FYNNEI. The CDR3 consists of 14 residues. CDR3 amino acids: CASREGLNGETQYF. The CDR3 DNA is TGTGCCAGCAGAGAGGGGCTCAATGGGGAGACCCAGTACTTC.